The 2 T cell receptor beta chains below all came from one sample that was sequenced in a study of blood T cell repertoires in COVID-19. Method: immunoSEQ multiplex PCR; TCRdb's copy keeps in-frame clones and lacks some. Here the sample spans roughly 53,000 clones, roughly 86% being singletons. Sequencing was carried out using peripheral blood. Receptor source: a man aged 40-49 years with active COVID-19.

V usage is TRBV6-5 and J usage is TRBJ1-6; 11 bases are a match to TRBD1. Unmatched junction bases numbered 10, after V lost 11 bases and J lost 10 bases. This CDR3 has 14 amino acids. Germline assignment: CDR1 MNHEY and CDR2 SVGAGI. In DNA, the CDR3 is TGTGCCTGCCGGGGGGACAGGGGGGGCTCACCCCTCCACTTT. Protein: CACRGDRGGSPLHF.

The chain joins TRBV7-2 to TRBJ2-1; TRBD1 is a possible D gene (5 bases). Looked up from germline, CDR1 is SGHTA and CDR2 is FQGNSA. Trimming removed 1 base from V and 4 bases from J, with 11 bases in between. The CDR3 sequence is 15 residues long. CDR3 sequence (DNA): TGTGCCAGCAGCTTAGAGGGGTTGTCGTACAATGAGCAGTTCTTC. The encoded protein is CASSLEGLSYNEQFF.